Sequencing of this T cell receptor (beta chain) was carried out in a study of shared T cell receptors in the human thymus. The repertoire was sequenced with immunoSEQ multiplex PCR; TCRdb's copy has only in-frame clones and lacks some. The sample carries 640,000 or so clones, more than 75% recorded once. CDR1 is MDHEN, CDR2 SYDVKM, per germline. V lost 5 bases to trimming and J lost 0 bases, with 7 bases between them. CDR3 length: 14 amino acids. These data also featured in a second study, about human thymus T cells. That publication notes: Thymus pieces cut out during corrective heart surgery were the tissue that was used.

Sequenced material: thymocytes. This sequence joins TRBV28 and TRBJ2-2; D perhaps matches TRBD1 (5 bases). The TCR was taken from a boy under two years old with a congenital heart defect. The CDR3 bases are TGTGCCAGCAGTGCAGGGACGAACACCGGGGAGCTGTTTTTT. Translating it yields CASSAGTNTGELFF.